Following are 22 T cell receptor beta chains from one sample sequenced in a study of control samples from healthy donors and cancer patients. Some clones are missing from TCRdb's copy, which holds only in-frame ones; the method was immunoSEQ multiplex PCR. The sample has roughly 160,000 clones, over 90% seen once; the top ten hold 1%. The sample taken for sequencing was blood. The receptors were sampled from a woman under 40 in good health.

The chain employs TRBV11-2 and TRBJ2-3, with 14 bases aligning to TRBD2. V shed 7 bases and J 6 bases; nucleotides not matched to a gene: 6. This CDR3 is 15 amino acids long. CDR1 SGHAT and CDR2 FQNNGV come from the germline V gene. The CDR3 coding sequence is TGTGCCAGCACGACTAGCGGGGGGGCCGAGGATACGCAGTATTTT. It translates to CASTTSGGAEDTQYF.

The chain links TRBV28 to TRBJ1-3, with 8 bases that match TRBD1. This CDR3 region has 18 residues. Germline CDR1 and CDR2: MDHEN and SYDVKM. V shed 2 bases and J 4 bases; nucleotides not matched to a gene: 13. CDR3 in amino acids: CASSLEFRTGKTGNTIYF. The CDR3 coding sequence is TGTGCCAGCAGTTTAGAGTTTCGGACAGGGAAAACCGGAAACACCATATATTTT.

The V and J genes are TRBV5-4 and TRBJ2-5, with 12 nucleotides matching TRBD2. Germline V gives CDR1 SGHNT, CDR2 YYREEE (reference sequence). V lost 1 base and J lost 3; bases outside the gene matches: 7. This CDR3 has 17 residues. The CDR3 spells CASSLTVTSGGKETQYF. The CDR3 bases are TGTGCCAGCAGCTTGACCGTGACTAGCGGGGGAAAAGAGACCCAGTACTTC.

The chain joins TRBV4-1 to TRBJ2-1; possible D gene TRBD1, 5 bases. V lost 3 bases and J lost 5, with 14 bases in between. Germline V gene sequence: CDR1 MGHRA, CDR2 YSYEKL. CDR3 length equals 15 residues. The CDR3 protein is CASSQWGALNNEQFF. In nucleotides, the CDR3 is TGCGCCAGCAGCCAGTGGGGCGCTTTAAACAATGAGCAGTTCTTC.

The chain couples TRBV29-1 to TRBJ2-3; the D gene could be TRBD1 or TRBD2 (6 bases each). Germline V gene sequence: CDR1 SQVTM, CDR2 ANQGSEA. There are 14 residues in the CDR3. V lost 6 bases and J lost 0, with 13 bases in between. In DNA form, the CDR3 reads TGCAGCGTCAGGCACGGGGGCAGCACAGATACGCAGTATTTT. As protein: CSVRHGGSTDTQYF.

The chain joins TRBV5-1 to TRBJ2-1; the D gene is possibly TRBD2 (5 bases). Trimming removed 4 bases at V and 8 bases at J, with 16 bases between. Germline assignment: CDR1 SGHRS and CDR2 YFSETQ. The CDR3 spans 14 residues. The CDR3 DNA is TGCGCCAGCAGCCTCGGACCGTTGCGGGATGAGCAGTTCTTC. Protein: CASSLGPLRDEQFF.

This chain connects TRBV7-9 to TRBJ1-1; 8 bases are a match to TRBD1. J was trimmed by 2 bases and V by 4 bases; bases with no gene match: 3. The CDR3 is 14 residues long. CDR1 and CDR2 from the germline V gene are SEHNR and FQNEAQ (reference sequence). DNA for the CDR3: TGTGCCAGCAGCTGGGGACAGGCTAACACTGAAGCTTTCTTT. Its translation: CASSWGQANTEAFF.

The CDR3 region has the DNA TGTGCCAGCGCGGGGCAGGGGATTTCCTACGAGCAGTACTTC. It translates to CASAGQGISYEQYF. This sequence joins TRBV14 and TRBJ2-7, with D perhaps assigned TRBD1 or TRBD2 (6 bases each). V gave up 8 bases and J gave up 1 base, with 15 bases separating them. Per germline, CDR1 SGHDN and CDR2 FVKESK. The length of the CDR3 is 14 residues.

The chain joins TRBV9 to TRBJ2-3; 10 bases align to TRBD2. V was clipped by 4 bases and J by 3 bases; unmatched bases: 5. This CDR3 has 15 amino acids. CDR1 and CDR2 from the germline V gene are SGDLS and YYNGEE. The CDR3 spells CASSPSGGETDTQYF. The DNA for the CDR3 is TGTGCCAGCAGCCCGAGCGGGGGGGAAACAGATACGCAGTATTTT.

The V and J genes are TRBV27 and TRBJ1-1; 10 positions match TRBD1. The trim removed 3 bases at V and 7 bases at J, leaving 2 bases unmatched. Germline values: CDR1 MNHEY, CDR2 SMNVEV (reference sequence). The CDR3 runs to 13 residues. The CDR3 sequence: CASSFRTGGEAFF. The DNA for the CDR3 is TGTGCCAGCAGTTTCCGGACAGGGGGTGAAGCTTTCTTT.

V gene TRBV7-9 combines with J gene TRBJ2-7, with D possibly TRBD2 on 6 matching bases. The V gene lost 1 base and the J gene lost 2 bases, with 9 bases spanning the gap. CDR3 length equals 14 residues. The germline V gene has CDR1 SEHNR and CDR2 FQNEAQ (reference sequence). CDR3 loop: CASSLVGGTYEQYF. Here the CDR3 DNA reads TGTGCCAGCAGCTTAGTGGGGGGAACCTACGAGCAGTACTTC.

Here the CDR3 reads CASSTLTGEGLYGYTF. The CDR3 nucleotides are TGTGCCAGCAGCACCCTGACAGGAGAGGGACTATATGGCTACACCTTC. This chain links TRBV5-8 with TRBJ1-2, with TRBD1 as a possible D gene (6 bases). CDR1 and CDR2 from the germline V gene are SGHTS and YDEGEE. V was shortened by 4 bases and J by 5 bases, with 21 bases between the two germline ends. The CDR3 sequence is 16 residues long.

The chain combines TRBV6-1 with TRBJ1-2; 7 bases map to TRBD1. CDR3 length equals 13 residues. Germline trimming cut 2 bases from V and 8 bases from J; bases unmatched to any gene: 5. Germline V gene sequence: CDR1 MNHNS, CDR2 SASEGT. The CDR3 is CASSETTGVGYTF. The CDR3 DNA reads as TGTGCCAGCAGTGAAACAACAGGGGTCGGCTACACCTTC.

The J gene is TRBJ2-7, the V gene TRBV7-9; D may be TRBD1 (5 bases). This CDR3 is 17 amino acids long. V was cut by 3 bases and J by 1 base, with 19 bases left in between. Germline values: CDR1 SEHNR, CDR2 FQNEAQ (reference sequence). CDR3 sequence: CASSLLLLSGKSYEQYF. The CDR3 DNA reads TGTGCCAGCAGCTTGTTGTTGTTGTCAGGGAAGTCCTACGAGCAGTACTTC.

The gene calls are TRBV18 and TRBJ1-3, with D perhaps matching TRBD1 (5 bases). This CDR3 has 15 residues. Trimming took off 4 bases at V and 4 bases at J, with 14 bases between the two ends. The germline CDR1 and CDR2 sequences are KGHSH and LQKENI. The CDR3 bases are TGTGCCAGCTCACAGATGGGGCTGGAAGGAAACACCATATATTTT. This translates into CASSQMGLEGNTIYF.

The sample holds one count of this clone. The chain couples TRBV7-9 to TRBJ2-1; TRBD2 matches at 13 bases. The CDR3 spans 15 residues. Germline-derived CDR1 and CDR2 are SEHNR and FQNEAQ (reference sequence). V was clipped by 3 bases and J by 4 bases; unmatched bases: 0. CDR3 DNA sequence: TGTGCCAGCAGCTTGACTAGCGGGGGGTACAATGAGCAGTTCTTC. As protein: CASSLTSGGYNEQFF.

The J gene is TRBJ1-2, the V gene TRBV28, with TRBD1 as a possible D gene (5 bases). The germline CDR1 and CDR2 sequences are MDHEN and SYDVKM. V was clipped by 5 bases and J by 6 bases, with 16 bases between them. CDR3 length: 14 residues. The CDR3: CASSPLGTYNGYTF. CDR3 DNA sequence: TGTGCCAGCAGTCCCTTAGGGACGTATAATGGCTACACCTTC.

CDR3 DNA: TGTGCCAGTACTAGCGGGGGCTTTTTCAATGAGCAGTTCTTC. This translates into CASTSGGFFNEQFF. The chain uses TRBV19 and TRBJ2-1; 10 positions match TRBD2. The CDR3 spans 14 residues. The germline gives CDR1 LNHDA, CDR2 SQIVND (reference sequence). The V gene end was trimmed by 7 bases and the J gene end by 6 bases; junction bases not matched to a gene: 6.

In its sample, this clone was seen once. Germline and junction disagree at one end, which may indicate a read error. CDR3 sequence reads: CASSLSPGPEKNGQFF. The DNA for the CDR3 is TGTGCCAGCAGCTTATCGCCCGGGCCCGAAAAGAATGGGCAGTTCTTC. The rearrangement joins TRBV7-9 to TRBJ2-1; D ambiguous. The CDR3 is 16 amino acids. CDR1 is SEHNR and CDR2 is FQNEAQ in the germline V gene (reference sequence).

V and J are TRBV10-3 and TRBJ1-1; D is ambiguous. CDR3 size: 16 residues. Germline V gene data show CDR1 as ENHRY and CDR2 as SYGVKD. Trimming shortened V by 7 bases and J by 0 bases, and 18 bases separated the two germline ends. The CDR3 nucleotides read TGTGCCATCAAGGGCGTATCAGCCGCCTTGAACACTGAAGCTTTCTTT. Its protein product is CAIKGVSAALNTEAFF.

The chain combines TRBV28 with TRBJ1-2, with TRBD1 identical over 11 bases. The V segment lost 6 bases and the J segment 4 bases; nucleotides outside the gene matches: 7. The germline gives CDR1 MDHEN, CDR2 SYDVKM. The CDR3 is 15 amino acids. DNA for the CDR3: TGTGCCAGCAGACCGGACAGGGGGCGCACCTATGGCTACACCTTC. This encodes CASRPDRGRTYGYTF.

The genes are TRBV7-9 and TRBJ2-5; D remains ambiguous. V was pared by 0 bases and J by 2 bases, with 7 bases between. Per the germline V gene, CDR1 is SEHNR and CDR2 is FQNEAQ (reference sequence). This CDR3 is built from 14 residues. CDR3 bases: TGTGCCAGCAGCTTAGCGGGCAGTCAAGAGACCCAGTACTTC. This encodes CASSLAGSQETQYF.